This T cell receptor (beta chain) was identified during a study of cytomegalovirus exposure and HLA in healthy donors. It was with 60 Vbeta and 13 Jbeta primers that the PCR ran. The assay was immunoSEQ multiplex PCR, and TCRdb's table has in-frame clones only and misses some. The repertoire consists of around 150,000 clones, with about 86% occurring once and the leading ten covering just under 2%. The table lists this clone with a few counts. CDR3 length: 15 residues. Germline V CDR1 and CDR2: MNHNS, SASEGT. Trimming took 0 bases from V and 8 from J, leaving 14 bases between them. The sample comprised PBMCs. The clonotype originates from a woman under 30 in good health and CMV-seronegative. The chain employs TRBV6-1 and TRBJ2-4, with D possibly being TRBD1 (5 bases). The CDR3 DNA follows: TGTGCCAGCAGTGAAGCCCCCGAAGGGGCGCACATTCAGTACTTC. Translated, it gives CASSEAPEGAHIQYF.